These 8 T cell receptor beta chains originate from one sample sequenced in a study of T-cell memory formation after mild COVID-19. TCRdb analysed the 5' RACE reads with MiXCR anew, one entry per CDR3 protein. Altogether about 300,000 distinct CDR3 sequences are present, 15% to 20% being singletons, with the ten largest covering roughly 20%. Sequencing input: PBMCs or a T cell subset sorted from them (not recorded which). These receptors were collected from a man between 18 and 35 years old who had mild COVID-19 (a few samples of this study predate the infection). Cell type and time point are not known.

V and J are TRBV20-1 and TRBJ1-1; unclear D gene. Trimming shortened V by 1 base and J by 0 bases, and 9 bases separated the two germline ends. The CDR3 extends over 14 amino acids. Germline-derived CDR1 and CDR2 are DFQATT and SNEGSKA (reference sequence). The DNA of the CDR3 is TGCAGTGCTAGAGGGAGCATGTTGAACACTGAAGCTTTCTTT. Its translation is CSARGSMLNTEAFF.

The CDR3 nucleotides read TGTGCCAGCAGACCCAGGGGGGGCAATCAGCCCCAGCATTTT. Translating gives CASRPRGGNQPQHF. The gene calls are TRBV6-2 or TRBV6-3 and TRBJ1-5, with TRBD1 matching 7 bases. The V gene end was trimmed by 6 bases and the J gene end by 2 bases; junction bases not matched to a gene: 4. Germline V lookup: CDR1 MNHEY, CDR2 SVGEGT. The CDR3 loop spans 14 amino acids.

The chain uses TRBV6-5 and TRBJ1-4; 9 bases align to TRBD1. The CDR3 extends over 14 amino acids. The V segment lost 2 bases and the J segment 6 bases; nucleotides outside the gene matches: 1. In germline, CDR1 is MNHEY, CDR2 SVGAGI. The CDR3 DNA sequence: TGTGCCAGCAGTTACGGGGACAGGGATGAAAAACTGTTTTTT. It specifies CASSYGDRDEKLFF.

The chain joins TRBV3-1 to TRBJ1-1, with D hard to call. Germline CDR1 reads LGHDT; CDR2 reads YNNKEL (reference sequence). The CDR3 is 14 amino acids. V dropped 6 bases and J dropped 7 bases, with 18 bases sitting between them. The CDR3: CASSRRSEQGEAFF. The CDR3 DNA follows: TGTGCCAGCAGTAGGAGATCTGAACAAGGTGAAGCTTTCTTT.

The chain is built from TRBV4-3 and TRBJ2-7, with 7 bases identical to TRBD1. The CDR3 loop spans 15 amino acids. The ends lost 0 bases at V and 7 bases at J; junction bases unmatched: 9. CDR1 is LGHNA and CDR2 is YSLEER in the germline V gene. The CDR3 bases are TGCGCCAGCAGCCAAGAGGGGACACAGGGGTGGGAGCAGTACTTC. Amino acid sequence: CASSQEGTQGWEQYF.

V is TRBV7-3 and J is TRBJ2-2, with a weak D call TRBD2 (6 bases). This CDR3 contains 15 residues. V was trimmed by 2 bases and J by 6 bases, leaving 13 bases between them. Germline-derived CDR1 and CDR2 are SGHTA and FQGTGA. The CDR3 loop reads CASSLRPREAGELFF. CDR3 nucleotides: TGTGCCAGCAGCTTACGGCCGAGGGAGGCCGGGGAGCTGTTTTTT.

In its sample, this clonotype was seen a few times. The chain is built from TRBV25-1 and TRBJ1-2; 8 nucleotides line up with TRBD1. This CDR3 has 11 residues. Germline V gene lookup returns CDR1 MGHDK and CDR2 SYGVNS. Trimming removed 8 bases from V and 8 bases from J; junction bases left unmatched: 4. The CDR3 nucleotides read TGTGCCAGCGGACAGGGAAGAGGCTACACCTTC. Translation gives CASGQGRGYTF.

This clonotype was seen a handful of times. This sequence joins TRBV10-3 and TRBJ1-6, with TRBD1 matching over 9 bases. Germline V CDR1 and CDR2: ENHRY, SYGVKD. J gave up 10 bases and V 5 bases, and 6 bases lay outside the gene matches. The CDR3 spans 14 residues. The chain's CDR3 is CAISPGTGNSPLHF. In DNA form, the CDR3 reads TGTGCCATCAGTCCCGGGACAGGGAACTCACCCCTCCACTTT.